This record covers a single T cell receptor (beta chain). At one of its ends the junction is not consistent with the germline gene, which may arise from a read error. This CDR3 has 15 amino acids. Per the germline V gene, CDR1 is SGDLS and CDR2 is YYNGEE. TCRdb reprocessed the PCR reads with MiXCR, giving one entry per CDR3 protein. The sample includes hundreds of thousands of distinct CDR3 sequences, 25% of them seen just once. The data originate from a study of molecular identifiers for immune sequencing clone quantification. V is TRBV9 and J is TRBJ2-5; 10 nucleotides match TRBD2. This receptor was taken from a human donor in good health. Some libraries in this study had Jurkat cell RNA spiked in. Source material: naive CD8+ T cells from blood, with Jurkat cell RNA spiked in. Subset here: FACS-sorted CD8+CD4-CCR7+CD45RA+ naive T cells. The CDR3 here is CTSSVGVAGGETQYF. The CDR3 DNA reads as TGTACCAGCAGCGTAGGAGTAGCGGGGGGAGAGACCCAGTACTTC. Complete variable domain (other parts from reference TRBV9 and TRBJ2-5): DSGVTQTPKHLITATGQRVTLRCSPRSGDLSVYWYQQSLDQGLQFLIQYYNGEERAKGNILERFSAQQFPDLHSELNLSSLELGDSALYFCTSSVGVAGGETQYFGPGTRLLVL.